This TCR beta chain was captured in a study of T and B cells in COVID-19 patients. For the study at large: Most recovered patients had mild to moderate COVID-19 treated as outpatients. Of 20 to 25 active-infection patients, about a dozen were critically ill with mechanical ventilation or extracorporeal membrane oxygenation. Most of the 20 active-infection patients had comorbidities associated with unfavorable COVID-19 outcome. Whole-study results and caveats: CD4+, regulatory T cell, CD8+ and sorted SARS-CoV-2-responsive or tetramer+ T cells were not yet sequenced.

As concerns this clonotype: The antigen remains unidentified. This clone may be a read error of a much larger clone one base away.

TRB was amplified from around 230-520 ng of blood genomic DNA. Germline lookup yields CDR1 MNHNS and CDR2 SASEGT. Trimming took 6 bases from V and 8 from J; bases not matched to a gene: 14. This CDR3 region has 16 residues. Multiplex PCR with BIOMED2 TRB-A/B primer pools amplified TRB rearrangements. TCRdb used MiXCR to reprocess the multiplex PCR reads, holding one entry per CDR3 protein. The sample carries under 4,500 distinct CDR3 sequences, approximately 20% recorded once. The chain uses TRBV6-1 and TRBJ2-7; 12 bases are a match to TRBD1. The source material was blood. This receptor was taken from a human donor with active COVID-19. This CDR3 reads CASSFRDRGLLGKQYF. Here the CDR3 DNA reads TGTGCCAGCAGCTTCCGGGACAGGGGGCTCTTGGGAAAGCAGTACTTC.